The entry below gives a single T cell receptor (beta chain) sequence along with its context. The data stem from a study of early stage breast cancer tumors. Blood replicates held 0.5 ug DNA, tumor or normal breast roughly 1.5 ug, two each. Sequencing used immunoSEQ multiplex PCR; TCRdb keeps in-frame clones, though not all of them. The profile shows approximately 70,000 clones, around 80% of them singletons. Deletions cut 6 bases from V and 10 bases from J, with 13 bases between. The CDR3 has 11 amino acids. CDR1 MNHNS and CDR2 SASEGT come from the germline V gene. Sequenced material: blood. This chain joins TRBV6-1 and TRBJ2-7; TRBD2 might be the D (6 bases). The clonotype was recovered from a person aged 40-50 years with breast cancer. The CDR3 DNA reads as TGTGCCAGCAGCTTGACGGGAGACCAGTACTTC. Encoded protein: CASSLTGDQYF.